A selection of T cell receptor beta chains follows, all from one sample in a study of T cells after yellow fever vaccination. One entry per CDR3 protein results from TCRdb running MiXCR on the 5' RACE reads. The sample lists approximately 250,000 distinct CDR3 sequences, roughly 4% occurring once. Sequenced here: PBMCs, sampled 15 days after the yellow fever booster vaccination. All receptors derive from a man younger than 35 who received the YFV17D yellow fever vaccine. CDR3s include the opening cysteine and the closing phenylalanine or tryptophan. D genes are given only for firm matches. Size tells how often a clone was seen (once, few, many) or the class of an expanded clone, and some rows leave it out.

many | NA | TRBJ1-1 | TRBV6-5 | CASSGPGNTEAFF | TGTGCCAGCAGCGGACCGGGAAACACTGAAGCTTTCTTT
NA | NA | TRBJ2-2 | TRBV6-4 | CASSDGFSGELFF | TGTGCCAGCAGTGACGGGTTTTCCGGGGAGCTGTTTTTT
few | TRBD1 | TRBJ1-6 | TRBV25-1 | CASSEPGQVPLPRGDFSPLHF | TGTGCCAGCAGTGAACCGGGACAGGTTCCCCTCCCTAGAGGAGATTTTTCACCCCTCCACTTT
many | TRBD2 | TRBJ2-5 | TRBV7-2 | CASSSLGTSGAQYF | TGTGCCAGCAGCTCACTGGGGACTAGCGGGGCCCAGTACTTC
many | TRBD1 | TRBJ1-2 | TRBV29-1 | CSADRDYGYTF | TGCAGCGCAGACAGGGACTATGGCTACACCTTC
many | NA | TRBJ2-3 | TRBV2 | CASTRLYTDTQYF | TGTGCCAGCACCAGACTTTACACAGATACGCAGTATTTT
many | TRBD2 | TRBJ2-1 | TRBV7-2 | CASSLAASGVSYNEQFF | TGTGCCAGCAGCTTAGCGGCAAGCGGGGTCTCCTACAATGAGCAGTTCTTC
few | NA | TRBJ2-2 | TRBV5-1 | CASSLESRPSGGELFF | TGCGCCAGCAGCTTGGAAAGTCGGCCATCGGGCGGGGAGCTGTTTTTT
many | TRBD1 | TRBJ2-2 | TRBV5-1 | CASSVGQGGIGELFF | TGCGCCAGCAGCGTGGGACAGGGAGGGATCGGGGAGCTGTTTTTT
many | NA | TRBJ2-1 | TRBV5-1 | CASSPATSVAEQFF | TGCGCCAGCAGCCCCGCCACATCAGTGGCTGAGCAGTTCTTC
many | TRBD1 | TRBJ2-3 | TRBV7-9 | CASRPAPGTGGTDTQYF | TGTGCCAGCAGACCCGCACCCGGGACAGGGGGGACAGATACGCAGTATTTT
NA | NA | TRBJ2-2 | TRBV5-1 | CASSLERQTGELFF | TGCGCCAGCAGCTTGGAACGCCAGACCGGGGAGCTGTTTTTT
many | NA | TRBJ2-7 | TRBV6-5 | CASSPQGRTEQYF | TGTGCCAGCAGTCCACAGGGAAGAACCGAGCAGTACTTC
many | NA | TRBJ1-1 | TRBV5-4 | CASSSNDRLAFF | TGTGCCAGCAGCTCTAACGACAGGCTGGCTTTCTTT
many | NA | TRBJ2-2 | TRBV7-6 | CASSLATGPAGELFF | TGTGCCAGCAGCTTAGCTACAGGGCCCGCCGGGGAGCTGTTTTTT
many | NA | TRBJ2-2 | TRBV2 | CASNRLGHGELFF | TGTGCCAGCAATCGGCTGGGACACGGAGAGCTGTTTTTT
NA | NA | TRBJ2-3 | TRBV7-3 | CASSLSGTRLTGTQYF | TGTGCCAGCAGCTTAAGCGGGACTCGTCTCACGGGTACGCAGTATTTT
many | NA | TRBJ1-1 | TRBV6-4 | CASRSEGKNTEAFF | TGTGCCAGCCGGAGTGAGGGGAAGAACACTGAAGCTTTCTTT
many | NA | TRBJ1-5 | TRBV7-9 | CASSPWGGQPQHF | TGTGCCAGCAGCCCTTGGGGCGGACAGCCCCAGCATTTT
few | TRBD1 | TRBJ2-7 | TRBV5-6 | CASSSRDSAFYEQYF | TGTGCCAGCAGTTCTCGGGACAGCGCTTTTTACGAGCAGTACTTC
many | TRBD1 | TRBJ1-5 | TRBV28 | CASSRGQGNQPQHF | TGTGCCAGCTCTAGGGGACAGGGTAATCAGCCCCAGCATTTT
many | TRBD1 | TRBJ1-2 | TRBV12-3/TRBV12-4 | CASRKLKQGSYGYTF | TGTGCCAGCAGGAAGTTGAAACAGGGGTCTTATGGCTACACCTTC
many | NA | TRBJ2-1 | TRBV11-2 | CASSPGDSREQFF | TGTGCCAGCAGCCCCGGGGACTCACGGGAGCAGTTCTTC
many | NA | TRBJ1-5 | TRBV11-2 | CASSLAGGVYQPQHF | TGTGCCAGCAGCTTAGCGGGGGGCGTTTATCAGCCCCAGCATTTT
many | NA | TRBJ2-7 | TRBV6-5 | CASSYVGQGVDEQYF | TGTGCCAGCAGTTACGTGGGCCAGGGCGTCGACGAGCAGTACTTC
many | NA | TRBJ2-3 | TRBV20-1 | CSARGTPFWSPDTQYF | TGCAGCGCTAGAGGGACCCCTTTTTGGTCGCCAGATACGCAGTATTTT
many | NA | TRBJ2-1 | TRBV20-1 | CSAPGLFYNEQFF | TGCAGTGCCCCGGGACTTTTCTACAATGAGCAGTTCTTC
many | NA | TRBJ1-5 | TRBV6-1 | CASSEWGQGQPQHF | TGTGCCAGCAGTGAGTGGGGGCAAGGTCAGCCCCAGCATTTT
many | TRBD2 | TRBJ2-5 | TRBV7-2 | CASQGGGRQETQYF | TGTGCCAGCCAGGGCGGGGGGAGGCAAGAGACCCAGTACTTC
many | TRBD1 | TRBJ2-3 | TRBV7-2 | CASSRSGTGVTDTQYF | TGTGCCAGCAGCCGCTCCGGGACAGGGGTCACAGATACGCAGTATTTT
many | NA | TRBJ1-1 | TRBV20-1 | CSAQVPGHRNTEAFF | TGCAGTGCCCAAGTACCGGGACACAGGAACACTGAAGCTTTCTTT
many | NA | TRBJ1-6 | TRBV9 | CASSVGGKGNSPLHF | TGTGCCAGCAGCGTAGGGGGGAAGGGCAATTCACCCCTCCACTTT
many | TRBD2 | TRBJ2-1 | TRBV12-3/TRBV12-4 | CASTLESSGEFSNEQFF | TGTGCCAGCACCCTGGAGAGTAGCGGGGAATTCTCTAATGAGCAGTTCTTC
NA | NA | TRBJ1-5 | TRBV12-3/TRBV12-4 | CASSLAGRSNQPQHF | TGTGCCAGCAGTTTAGCCGGACGTAGCAATCAGCCCCAGCATTTT
many | TRBD1 | TRBJ2-1 | TRBV27 | CASRLPGQGNNEQFF | TGTGCCAGCAGGCTACCGGGACAGGGGAATAATGAGCAGTTCTTC
many | NA | TRBJ1-3 | TRBV6-6 | CASSYSHGDPGNTIYF | TGTGCCAGCAGTTACTCGCACGGTGACCCTGGAAACACCATATATTTT
many | NA | TRBJ1-3 | TRBV11-2 | CASSFGFSGNTIYF | TGTGCCAGCAGCTTCGGCTTCTCTGGAAACACCATATATTTT
many | NA | TRBJ1-5 | TRBV12-3/TRBV12-4 | CASSLRQGHQPQHF | TGTGCCAGCAGTTTAAGGCAGGGGCATCAGCCCCAGCATTTT
many | TRBD1 | TRBJ1-2 | TRBV20-1 | CSAVPGGSGYTF | TGCAGTGCTGTTCCAGGGGGAAGTGGCTACACCTTC
many | NA | TRBJ2-3 | TRBV7-2 | CASSLGAGTVGDTQYF | TGTGCCAGCAGCTTAGGGGCGGGGACTGTGGGAGATACGCAGTATTTT
many | NA | TRBJ2-7 | TRBV5-4 | CASSSDSHEQYF | TGTGCCAGCAGCTCGGACAGCCACGAGCAGTACTTC
many | NA | TRBJ1-3 | TRBV7-9 | CASSGDTIYF | TGTGCCAGCAGCGGTGACACCATATATTTT
many | NA | TRBJ1-2 | TRBV7-2 | CASSRPFLGGYTF | TGTGCCAGCAGCCGCCCCTTTCTCGGGGGCTACACCTTC
many | NA | TRBJ2-3 | TRBV5-6 | CASSGDGGADTQYF | TGTGCCAGCAGCGGGGACGGCGGGGCAGATACGCAGTATTTT
many | TRBD1 | TRBJ1-1 | TRBV7-2 | CASSAQTGLNTEAFF | TGTGCCAGCAGCGCTCAGACAGGGTTGAACACTGAAGCTTTCTTT
NA | NA | TRBJ2-3 | TRBV1 | CATSGGITDMQYF | TGTGCCACCAGCGGGGGCATCACAGATATGCAGTATTTT
many | NA | TRBJ1-1 | TRBV4-3 | CASSLTLGSSEAFF | TGCGCCAGCAGCCTAACCCTGGGATCCTCTGAAGCTTTCTTT
many | NA | TRBJ1-2 | TRBV20-1 | CSAKSGTSLGLGGYTF | TGCAGTGCTAAGAGTGGGACGTCTCTTGGGTTGGGTGGCTACACCTTC
many | NA | TRBJ1-1 | TRBV19 | CASSIVSVGNTEAFF | TGTGCCAGTAGTATAGTTTCCGTGGGGAACACTGAAGCTTTCTTT
many | NA | TRBJ1-2 | TRBV7-9 | CASSLNGVYYGYTF | TGTGCCAGCAGCTTAAACGGGGTGTATTATGGCTACACCTTC
few | TRBD1 | TRBJ2-5 | TRBV19 | CASRTGTGETQYF | TGTGCCAGTAGAACCGGGACAGGAGAGACCCAGTACTTC
many | NA | TRBJ2-2 | TRBV7-2 | CASSPNTRGWPGELFF | TGTGCCAGCAGCCCAAATACTAGAGGCTGGCCCGGGGAGCTGTTTTTT
many | TRBD1 | TRBJ1-5 | TRBV28 | CASSSGQGRQPQHF | TGTGCCAGCAGTTCCGGACAGGGGCGACAGCCCCAGCATTTT